This entry lists 9 T cell receptor beta chains sequenced from one sample in a study of shared clonotypes between healthy human individuals. Assay: immunoSEQ multiplex PCR; the TCRdb copy retains only in-frame clones and omits some. Of hundreds of thousands of clones listed, roughly 95% are singletons. The sequenced sample was naive CD4+ T cells sorted from blood. Subset reported: CD45RA+ positively selected. These receptors were obtained from a woman aged 25-40 years in good health.

The V gene is TRBV28, the J gene TRBJ1-1, with D perhaps matching TRBD1 (5 bases). This CDR3 is 15 amino acids long. Trimming removed 2 bases from V and 2 bases from J, with 12 bases in between. Germline V gene sequence: CDR1 MDHEN, CDR2 SYDVKM. The CDR3 nucleotides read TGTGCCAGCAGTTTAGGGGCAGCACCCAACACTGAAGCTTTCTTT. Its translation is CASSLGAAPNTEAFF.

The CDR3 loop is CASSAWDRGSFEQFF. CDR3 in DNA: TGTGCCAGCAGCGCTTGGGACAGGGGGTCGTTTGAGCAGTTCTTC. The chain combines TRBV9 with TRBJ2-1; 11 positions match TRBD1. Germline assignment: CDR1 SGDLS and CDR2 YYNGEE. V trimming: 3 bases; J trimming: 9 bases; junction bases outside the gene matches: 8. The CDR3 extends over 15 amino acids.

The chain combines TRBV18 with TRBJ1-1; TRBD1 matches at 9 bases. V dropped 3 bases and J dropped 6; count of bases not matched to a gene: 5. The CDR3 length is 14 residues. Per the germline V gene, CDR1 is KGHSH and CDR2 is LQKENI. The CDR3 bases are TGTGCCAGCTCACCGGGACAGGGCGGTTCTGAAGCTTTCTTT. Its translation: CASSPGQGGSEAFF.

The gene calls are TRBV28 and TRBJ2-7; D may correspond to TRBD1 or TRBD2 (5 bases each). The V end lost 4 bases, the J end lost 0 bases, and 13 bases lay between the germline ends. CDR1 and CDR2 (germline): MDHEN, SYDVKM. The CDR3 has 15 amino acids. CDR3 nucleotide sequence: TGTGCCAGCAGTTCTCCCGGGACGTACTCCTACGAGCAGTACTTC. Translating it yields CASSSPGTYSYEQYF.

This clone was found a few times. The CDR3 DNA reads TGTGCCTGGAGGGCACAGGGCTTAAGCAATCAGCCCCAGCATTTT. Amino acid sequence: CAWRAQGLSNQPQHF. The gene calls are TRBV30 and TRBJ1-5, with D possibly being TRBD1 (6 bases). Germline loops: CDR1 GTSNPN, CDR2 SVGIG (reference sequence). Trimming left V 3 bases short and J 1 base short, with 13 bases between. CDR3 length equals 15 residues.

DNA of the CDR3: TGTGCCAGCAGTAGTAAGCGGACAGGGGTACACGAGCAGTACTTC. Residues: CASSSKRTGVHEQYF. V is TRBV2 and J is TRBJ2-7; 9 bases align to TRBD1. V gave up 5 bases and J gave up 5 bases; unmatched junction bases: 10. CDR3 length: 15 residues. Germline V CDR1 and CDR2: SNHLY, FYNNEI.

The chain recombines TRBV11-2 with TRBJ2-2; 7 bases are shared with TRBD2. J lost 8 bases, V lost 1 base, and 4 bases had no gene match. Looked up from germline, CDR1 is SGHAT and CDR2 is FQNNGV. The CDR3 is made up of 14 amino acids. As DNA, the CDR3 is TGTGCCAGCAGCTTAGTACGCGGGAGAGGGGAGCTGTTTTTT. It codes for CASSLVRGRGELFF.

The chain combines TRBV6-1 with TRBJ1-2; 9 positions agree with TRBD1. V shed 6 bases and J 5 bases; nucleotides not matched to a gene: 10. CDR1 is MNHNS, CDR2 SASEGT, per germline. This CDR3 region has 15 residues. The CDR3 bases are TGTGCCAGCAGCAAAACGGACAGGGGACCGTATGGCTACACCTTC. Its protein is CASSKTDRGPYGYTF.

V is TRBV4-1 and J is TRBJ2-6, with D perhaps being TRBD1 or TRBD2 (5 bases each). The germline V gene has CDR1 MGHRA and CDR2 YSYEKL. CDR3 length equals 18 residues. V lost 3 bases and J lost 0, with 15 bases in between. The CDR3 reads CASSQAGAPSSGANVLTF. DNA of the CDR3: TGCGCCAGCAGCCAGGCCGGGGCCCCGAGCTCTGGGGCCAACGTCCTGACTTTC.